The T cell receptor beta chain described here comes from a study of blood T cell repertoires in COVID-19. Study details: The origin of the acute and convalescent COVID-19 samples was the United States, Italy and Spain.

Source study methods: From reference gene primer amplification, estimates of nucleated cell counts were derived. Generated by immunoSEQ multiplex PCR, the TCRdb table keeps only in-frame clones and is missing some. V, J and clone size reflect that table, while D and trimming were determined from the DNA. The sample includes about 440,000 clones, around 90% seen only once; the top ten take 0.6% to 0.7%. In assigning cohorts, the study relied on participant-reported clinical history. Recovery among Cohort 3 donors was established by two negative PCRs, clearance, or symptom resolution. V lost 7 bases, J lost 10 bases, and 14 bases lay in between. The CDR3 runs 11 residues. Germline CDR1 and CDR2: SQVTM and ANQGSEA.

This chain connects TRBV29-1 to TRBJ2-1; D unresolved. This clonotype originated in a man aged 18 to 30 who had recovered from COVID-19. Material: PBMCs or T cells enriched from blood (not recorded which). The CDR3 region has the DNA TGCAGCGCTAGTTTCGTTGAAGAGCAGTTCTTC. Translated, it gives CSASFVEEQFF.